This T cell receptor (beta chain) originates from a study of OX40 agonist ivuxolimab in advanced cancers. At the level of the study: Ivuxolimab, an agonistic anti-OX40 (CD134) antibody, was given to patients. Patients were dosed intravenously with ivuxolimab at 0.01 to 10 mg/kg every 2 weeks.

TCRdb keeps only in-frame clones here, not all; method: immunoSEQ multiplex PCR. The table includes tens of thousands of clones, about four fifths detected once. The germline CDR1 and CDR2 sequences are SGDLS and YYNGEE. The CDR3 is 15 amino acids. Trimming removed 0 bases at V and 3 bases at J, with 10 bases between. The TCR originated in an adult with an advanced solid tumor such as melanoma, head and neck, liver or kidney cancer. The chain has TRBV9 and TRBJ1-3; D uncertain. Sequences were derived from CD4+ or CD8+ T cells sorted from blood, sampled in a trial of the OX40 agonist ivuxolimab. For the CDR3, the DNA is TGTGCCAGCAGCGTAGGTCCAGATCGTGGAAACACCATATATTTT. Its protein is CASSVGPDRGNTIYF.